This T cell receptor beta chain was retrieved from a study of shared clonotypes between healthy human individuals. General study points: Sampling involved blood alone; tissue repertoires likely differ.

This clone was counted between two and nine times. The antigen is not known. Additional DNA sequences in this sample encode the identical CDR3. The CDR3 spans 12 residues. CDR1 is LNHDA and CDR2 is SQIVND in the germline V gene (reference sequence). Between the trimmed V and J ends, which lost 3 bases and 5 bases, there was a span of 7 bases. Method: immunoSEQ multiplex PCR; TCRdb's copy keeps in-frame clones and lacks some. Of about 110,000 clones in the sample, more than 65% were seen once. Source material: memory CD8+ T cells sorted from blood. Subset here: CD45RO+ cells pooled with CCR7-negative TemRA cells. The genes are TRBV19 and TRBJ1-1, with D unresolved. The receptor comes from a woman aged 25 to 39 in good health. CDR3 in amino acids: CASSIGWTEAFF. The CDR3 region has the DNA TGTGCCAGTAGTATCGGTTGGACTGAAGCTTTCTTT.